This T cell receptor (beta chain) was retrieved from a study of blood T cell repertoires in COVID-19. Study as a whole: Some COVID-19 samples were acute and others convalescent; all came from the United States, Italy and Spain. Sample material is recorded as cDNA or gDNA derived from T cells, B-cell-depleted T cells, or PBMCs.

Authors' data handling: Amplification of reference gene primers provided the estimated nucleated cell counts. The table came from immunoSEQ multiplex PCR; TCRdb's copy has only in-frame clones and leaves some out. That table furnishes V, J and clone size, whereas the DNA furnished D and trimming. This sample yields over 400,000 clones, of which 70% to 90% are seen a single time; roughly 3.1% belongs to the top ten. The germline gives CDR1 GTSNPN, CDR2 SVGIG (reference sequence). V was cut by 2 bases and J by 4 bases, with 10 bases left in between. This CDR3 spans 13 amino acids. This TCR was recovered from a human donor in a cohort sampled during active COVID-19. Source material: peripheral blood. This chain uses TRBV30 with TRBJ2-3, with unresolved D. CDR3 amino acids: CAWSFSRADTQYF. As DNA, the CDR3 is TGTGCCTGGAGTTTCTCGAGAGCAGATACGCAGTATTTT.